The clone carrying this T cell receptor beta chain was counted a few times. This CDR3 spans 17 amino acids. The trim removed 1 base at V and 0 bases at J, leaving 4 bases unmatched. These data are taken from a study of blood T cells in healthy people across ages. Alongside a J-beta primer mix, a sample-barcoded 5' primer served in a second PCR lasting roughly 6 to 11 cycles. TCRdb re-called the 5' RACE reads through MiXCR, storing one row per CDR3 protein. The repertoire holds about 1.6 million distinct CDR3 sequences, about 35% seen once, with approximately 11% in the top ten. The material sequenced was blood. J is TRBJ2-2 and V is TRBV12-3 or TRBV12-4, with 8 bases that match TRBD2. This receptor was taken from a woman aged 25 to 39 in good health. The DNA of the CDR3 is TGTGCCAGCAGTTTAGGGGTAGCGGGGACGAACACCGGGGAGCTGTTTTTT. Its protein is CASSLGVAGTNTGELFF.